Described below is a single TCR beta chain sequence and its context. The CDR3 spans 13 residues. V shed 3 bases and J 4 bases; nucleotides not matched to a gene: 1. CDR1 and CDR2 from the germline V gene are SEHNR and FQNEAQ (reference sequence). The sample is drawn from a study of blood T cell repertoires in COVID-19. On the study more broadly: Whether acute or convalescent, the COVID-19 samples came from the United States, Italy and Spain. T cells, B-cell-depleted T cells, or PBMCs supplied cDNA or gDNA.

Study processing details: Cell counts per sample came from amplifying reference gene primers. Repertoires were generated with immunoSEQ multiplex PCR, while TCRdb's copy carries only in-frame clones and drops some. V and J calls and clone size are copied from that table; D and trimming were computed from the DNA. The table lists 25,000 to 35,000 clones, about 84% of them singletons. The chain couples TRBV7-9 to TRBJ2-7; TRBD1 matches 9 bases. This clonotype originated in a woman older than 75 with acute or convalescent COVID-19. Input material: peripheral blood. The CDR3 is CASSLTGGYEQYF. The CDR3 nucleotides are TGTGCCAGCAGCTTGACAGGGGGATACGAGCAGTACTTC.